The 30 T cell receptor beta chains below come from one sample, sequenced in a study of blood T cell repertoires in COVID-19. Using immunoSEQ multiplex PCR, the repertoire was profiled, and TCRdb retains in-frame clones only, with some absent. The profile covers around 170,000 clones, with 90% appearing a single time and about 0.54% taken by the ten largest. What was sequenced was peripheral blood. The receptors shown here come from a man aged 45-65 years with acute or convalescent COVID-19.

This chain connects TRBV24-1 to TRBJ2-7; TRBD1 matches at 12 bases. Looked up from germline, CDR1 is KGHDR and CDR2 is SFDVKD. CDR3 length: 15 amino acids. V gave up 4 bases and J gave up 4 bases; unmatched junction bases: 4. CDR3 in amino acids: CATSETGQGAYEQYF. DNA of the CDR3: TGTGCCACCAGTGAAACGGGACAGGGGGCTTACGAGCAGTACTTC.

The chain is built from TRBV3-1 (or the pseudogene TRBV3-2) and TRBJ2-3, with D possibly being TRBD2 (5 bases). The CDR3 loop spans 14 amino acids. Per germline, CDR1 LGHDT and CDR2 YNNKEL (reference sequence). V shed 3 bases and J shed 0 bases, with 7 bases lying between them. Here the CDR3 reads CASSHRTSTDTQYF. CDR3 nucleotide sequence: TGTGCCAGCAGCCATAGGACTAGCACAGATACGCAGTATTTT.

V gene TRBV27 combines with J gene TRBJ1-3, with D tentatively TRBD1 (6 bases). Germline V gene lookup returns CDR1 MNHEY and CDR2 SMNVEV (reference sequence). The V end was cut by 8 bases, the J end by 0 bases, with 8 bases between. CDR3 length equals 13 residues. The CDR3 sequence is CASRTDSGNTIYF. CDR3 nucleotides: TGTGCCAGCCGGACAGACTCTGGAAACACCATATATTTT.

The gene calls are TRBV15 and TRBJ1-2, with D possibly being TRBD1 (6 bases). CDR1 LNHNV and CDR2 YYDKDF come from the germline V gene (reference sequence). The CDR3 is 17 residues long. V was clipped by 0 bases and J by 4 bases, with 18 bases between them. The DNA for the CDR3 is TGTGCCACCAGCAGAGATCTGGCACAGGGCGGGCTCTATGGCTACACCTTC. It encodes CATSRDLAQGGLYGYTF.

V usage is TRBV7-9 and J usage is TRBJ2-5; a possible D gene is TRBD1 (8 bases). This CDR3 region has 16 residues. Trimming cost V 4 bases and J 2 bases, with 17 bases left between them. Germline values: CDR1 SEHNR, CDR2 FQNEAQ (reference sequence). This chain's CDR3 is CASSSRDRGGQETQYF. The CDR3 DNA reads as TGTGCCAGCAGCTCGCGTGACAGGGGAGGGCAAGAGACCCAGTACTTC. Full variable domain (remainder filled in from reference TRBV7-9 and TRBJ2-5): DTGVSQNPRHKITKRGQNVTFRCDPISEHNRLYWYRQTLGQGPEFLTYFQNEAQLEKSRLLSDRFSAERPKGSFSTLEIQRTEQGDSAMYLCASSSRDRGGQETQYFGPGTRLLVL.

The rearrangement joins TRBV2 to TRBJ1-2, with no clear D. V was clipped by 6 bases and J by 4 bases, with 3 bases between them. The length of the CDR3 is 10 residues. From germline, CDR1 is SNHLY and CDR2 FYNNEI. The CDR3 here is CASSGYGYTF. CDR3 sequence (DNA): TGTGCCAGCAGCGGCTATGGCTACACCTTC.

This clone was seen only once. This chain joins TRBV11-3 and TRBJ1-6, with D maybe TRBD1 (6 bases). The V gene's germline CDR1 is SGHNT and CDR2 YENEEA. V lost 5 bases and J lost 8, with 16 bases in between. The CDR3 loop spans 15 amino acids. The CDR3 coding sequence is TGTGCCAGCAGCAAAGCCGGGACATCGCATTCACCCCTCCACTTT. It codes for CASSKAGTSHSPLHF.

Many counts were recorded for this clone. V gene TRBV6-5 combines with J gene TRBJ1-6; D unclear. The CDR3 extends over 14 amino acids. Germline CDR1 MNHEY, CDR2 SVGAGI. The germline V and J ends were trimmed by 2 bases and 9 bases, with 11 bases remaining between them. Written as DNA, the CDR3 is TGTGCCAGCAGTTACCGGGGAACGCTTTCACCCCTCCACTTT. Translation: CASSYRGTLSPLHF.

The rearrangement uses TRBV11-2 and TRBJ1-2; 8 bases line up with TRBD1. CDR1 is SGHAT and CDR2 is FQNNGV in the germline V gene. Trimming at V came to 5 bases and at J to 4 bases, leaving 9 bases not matched to a gene. The CDR3 contains 15 residues. The CDR3 reads CASSPRDRFSYGYTF. The CDR3 bases are TGTGCCAGCAGCCCTCGGGACAGGTTCTCCTATGGCTACACCTTC.

As concerns this clone: The germline gene is not matched at one end of the junction; a read error may be the cause. This chain joins TRBV7-7 and TRBJ2-3; tentatively, D is TRBD2 (6 bases). Germline CDR1 is SSHAT and CDR2 is FNYEAQ (reference sequence). The CDR3 sequence is 14 residues long. Here the CDR3 DNA reads TGTGCTAGCAGCCTGGGGACTAGCACAGATACGCAGTATTTT. As protein: CASSLGTSTDTQYF.

The CDR3 nucleotides are TGTGCCAGCAGTGTTAGGGGACAGTACCAAGAGACCCAGTACTTC. Protein sequence: CASSVRGQYQETQYF. The J gene is TRBJ2-5, the V gene TRBV2; TRBD1 agrees at 7 bases. CDR1 SNHLY and CDR2 FYNNEI come from the germline V gene. The CDR3 extends over 15 amino acids. With 4 bases clipped from V and 0 bases from J, the junction kept 5 bases outside the gene matches.

The rearrangement links TRBV5-5 to TRBJ2-7; 11 bases are shared with TRBD2. The CDR3 spans 15 residues. Per germline, CDR1 SGHKS and CDR2 YYEKEE (reference sequence). V lost 3 bases to trimming and J lost 7 bases; unmatched junction nucleotides: 9. Here the CDR3 DNA reads TGTGCCAGCAGCTGGGGACTAGCGGTGGGGGGAGAGCAGTACTTC. This gives the protein CASSWGLAVGGEQYF.

J is TRBJ2-5 and V is TRBV4-2; the D gene is possibly TRBD2 (6 bases). Trimming pared 3 bases from V and 0 bases from J, leaving 20 bases between. CDR1 and CDR2 (germline): LGHNA, YNFKEQ. The length of the CDR3 is 18 residues. CDR3 sequence: CASSHGLGGGEDQETQYF. CDR3 bases: TGTGCCAGCAGCCATGGCCTAGGTGGCGGGGAGGACCAAGAGACCCAGTACTTC.

The chain recombines TRBV7-8 with TRBJ2-2, with a weak D call TRBD2 (6 bases). From germline, CDR1 is SGHVS and CDR2 FQNEAQ. The V end was cut by 2 bases, the J end by 7 bases, with 14 bases between. This CDR3 is built from 15 residues. The CDR3 loop is CASSLRGMVIGELFF. The CDR3 region has the DNA TGTGCCAGCAGCTTACGGGGGATGGTTATCGGGGAGCTGTTTTTT.

In the case of this clone: In the same sample, other DNA sequences code for this CDR3. J is TRBJ2-2 and V is TRBV4-1; 11 bases agree with TRBD1. CDR1 and CDR2 (germline): MGHRA, YSYEKL. The V and J ends lost 3 bases and 6 bases, in that order; junction bases with no gene match: 0. The CDR3 spans 14 residues. The CDR3 reads CASSQDRGPGELFF. The CDR3 DNA reads TGCGCCAGCAGCCAGGACAGGGGGCCCGGGGAGCTGTTTTTT.

The chain carries TRBV11-3 and TRBJ2-1; the match to TRBD1 covers 7 bases. V shed 4 bases, J shed 9 bases, and the junction held 3 bases outside the gene matches. The CDR3 totals 12 residues. Germline CDR1 is SGHNT and CDR2 is YENEEA. CDR3: CASSSYRGEQFF. The CDR3 DNA reads as TGTGCCAGCAGCTCGTACAGGGGTGAGCAGTTCTTC.

The V call is TRBV19, the J call TRBJ2-2, with 9 bases lining up with TRBD1. CDR1 is LNHDA, CDR2 SQIVND, per germline (reference sequence). The V gene end was trimmed by 5 bases and the J gene end by 5 bases; junction bases not matched to a gene: 9. The CDR3 consists of 16 residues. This CDR3 is CASSPTDRGGTGELFF. The CDR3 DNA reads TGTGCCAGTAGTCCCACGGACAGGGGTGGTACCGGGGAGCTGTTTTTT.

The V gene is TRBV5-4, the J gene TRBJ1-2, with D maybe TRBD1 (6 bases). The CDR3 is made up of 14 amino acids. Per germline, CDR1 SGHNT and CDR2 YYREEE (reference sequence). V shed 2 bases and J shed 5 bases, with 13 bases lying between them. CDR3: CASSFSRDTYGYTF. The CDR3 DNA reads TGTGCCAGCAGCTTCTCTCGGGACACGTATGGCTACACCTTC.

V usage is TRBV2 and J usage is TRBJ1-2; D is possibly TRBD1 (6 bases). Between the trimmed V and J ends, which lost 5 bases and 0 bases, there was a span of 16 bases. The CDR3 runs to 16 residues. The germline V gene encodes CDR1 SNHLY and CDR2 FYNNEI. CDR3 protein: CASSPPDSRTNYGYTF. CDR3 coding DNA: TGTGCCAGCAGTCCCCCGGACAGCCGAACTAACTATGGCTACACCTTC.

The chain recombines TRBV7-9 with TRBJ1-3; D gene unclear. The V gene lost 0 bases and the J gene lost 4 bases, with 7 bases spanning the gap. Germline V gives CDR1 SEHNR, CDR2 FQNEAQ (reference sequence). The CDR3 has 14 amino acids. CDR3 sequence (DNA): TGTGCCAGCAGCTTAGCGCTCGAGGGAAACACCATATATTTT. This codes for CASSLALEGNTIYF.

The CDR3 DNA sequence: TGTGCCATCAGTGAGTCGACCCGGGACAGGGTCAGCGGGGAGCTGTTTTTT. Its translation is CAISESTRDRVSGELFF. This chain joins TRBV10-3 and TRBJ2-2, with TRBD1 matching 9 bases. The germline V gene has CDR1 ENHRY and CDR2 SYGVKD. The CDR3 runs 17 residues. After removal of 0 bases from V and 7 bases from J, the junction contained 9 bases not matched to a gene.

This chain links TRBV10-3 with TRBJ2-1; 15 nucleotides match TRBD2. The CDR3 covers 18 residues. CDR1 and CDR2 (germline): ENHRY, SYGVKD. The junction had 8 bases not matched to a gene; V was cut back by 2 bases and J by 6 bases. CDR3 amino acids: CAISEPRTSGREGNEQFF. The CDR3 region has the DNA TGTGCCATCAGTGAGCCAAGGACTAGCGGGAGGGAGGGCAATGAGCAGTTCTTC.

The V call is TRBV2, the J call TRBJ1-3, with D unresolved. This CDR3 is built from 17 residues. In germline, CDR1 is SNHLY, CDR2 FYNNEI. V dropped 3 bases and J dropped 4 bases, with 19 bases sitting between them. The CDR3 DNA reads as TGTGCCAGCAGTGACAGGCCGGAGGAGGCAGTAGGAAACACCATATATTTT. It translates to CASSDRPEEAVGNTIYF.

V is TRBV18 and J is TRBJ2-1; TRBD1 aligns across 9 bases. The CDR3 contains 16 residues. Germline CDR1 reads KGHSH; CDR2 reads LQKENI. Trimming at V came to 5 bases and at J to 2 bases, leaving 7 bases not matched to a gene. In DNA form, the CDR3 reads TGTGCCAGCTCAGTTGGACAGGGGTATACCTACAATGAGCAGTTCTTC. It yields the protein CASSVGQGYTYNEQFF.

The chain couples TRBV5-4 to TRBJ2-1; the match to TRBD2 covers 7 bases. V was pared by 2 bases and J by 0 bases, with 2 bases of the junction left unmatched. Germline V gives CDR1 SGHNT, CDR2 YYREEE (reference sequence). The CDR3 loop spans 15 amino acids. The CDR3 here is CASSFGGGSYNEQFF. The CDR3 DNA follows: TGTGCCAGCAGCTTTGGCGGGGGCTCCTACAATGAGCAGTTCTTC.

V gene TRBV3-1 (or the pseudogene TRBV3-2) combines with J gene TRBJ2-2; D is possibly TRBD2 (6 bases). This CDR3 is built from 18 residues. Germline V gives CDR1 LGHDT, CDR2 YNNKEL (reference sequence). The V and J ends lost 5 bases and 1 base respectively, with 20 bases between them. The CDR3 coding sequence is TGTGCCAGCAGCGTTCCAGGTACGTGGGAGGTGAACACCGGGGAGCTGTTTTTT. Translating it yields CASSVPGTWEVNTGELFF.

This chain uses TRBV5-1 with TRBJ2-6, with TRBD1 identical over 7 bases. The CDR3 consists of 17 residues. The germline CDR1 and CDR2 sequences are SGHRS and YFSETQ. Trimming took 1 base from V and 2 from J; bases not matched to a gene: 6. The CDR3 nucleotides read TGCGCCAGCAGCTTGCTCGGACAGGCGCCTGGGGCCAACGTCCTGACTTTC. It yields the protein CASSLLGQAPGANVLTF.

J is TRBJ1-5 and V is TRBV19; D possibly corresponds to TRBD1 (5 bases). V lost 1 base, J lost 7 bases, and 14 bases lay in between. Germline V gives CDR1 LNHDA, CDR2 SQIVND (reference sequence). CDR3 length equals 15 residues. The CDR3 bases are TGTGCCAGTAGTATAGGACAGTTTTCGAGGCAGCCCCAGCATTTT. Amino acids: CASSIGQFSRQPQHF.

The chain is built from TRBV6-5 and TRBJ2-7, with TRBD1 matching 8 bases. Looked up from germline, CDR1 is MNHEY and CDR2 is SVGAGI. This CDR3 is built from 16 residues. V lost 0 bases to trimming and J lost 3 bases; unmatched junction nucleotides: 7. CDR3 loop: CASSYSRPGQGYEQYV. The CDR3 nucleotides are TGTGCCAGCAGTTACTCGAGACCCGGACAGGGCTACGAGCAGTACGTC.

The V call is TRBV12-3 or TRBV12-4, the J call TRBJ2-2, with TRBD1 as a possible D gene (6 bases). Trimming took off 3 bases at V and 5 bases at J, with 7 bases between the two ends. The CDR3 spans 13 residues. CDR3 nucleotide sequence: TGTGCCAGCAGTTTGGGGGCGACCGGGGAGCTGTTTTTT. Amino acid sequence: CASSLGATGELFF.